The present TCR beta chain was sequenced within a study of quantifying T cell responses using KT2 cells. The overall study: TCR alpha and beta constant-region primers primed reverse transcription of RNA.

The V gene's germline CDR1 is DFQATT and CDR2 SNEGSKA (reference sequence). There are 15 residues in the CDR3. The V gene end was trimmed by 0 bases and the J gene end by 2 bases; junction bases not matched to a gene: 3. An oligo carrying a UMI was ligated to the cDNA 3' end. An equimolar mix of RC1.1 and RC1.2 primed the beta chain across TRBC1 and TRBC2. From the second PCR onward, TCR alpha and beta chains were processed separately. TCRdb called the UMI-ligation and nested PCR reads again in MiXCR, with one record for every CDR3 protein. Among 25,000 to 35,000 distinct CDR3 sequences listed, about a tenth were seen once. In this sample, this clonotype turned up a few times.

The sequencing input was PBMCs spiked with cells of the T cell clone KT2. This TCR came from a human donor. This chain links TRBV20-1 with TRBJ2-7; 11 bases agree with TRBD2. In nucleotides, the CDR3 is TGCAGTGCTAGAGATTTACTAGCGGGAGCCTACGAGCAGTACTTC. Amino acids: CSARDLLAGAYEQYF.